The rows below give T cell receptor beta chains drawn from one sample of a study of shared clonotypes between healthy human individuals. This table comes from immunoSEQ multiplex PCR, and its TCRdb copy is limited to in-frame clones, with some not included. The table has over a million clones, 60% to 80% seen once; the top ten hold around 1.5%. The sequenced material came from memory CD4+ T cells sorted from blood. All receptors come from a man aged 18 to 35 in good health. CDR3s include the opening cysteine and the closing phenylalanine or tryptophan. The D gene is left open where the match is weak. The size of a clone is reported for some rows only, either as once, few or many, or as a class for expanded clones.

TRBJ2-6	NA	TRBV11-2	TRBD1	CASSSQGASGANVLTF	TGTGCCAGCAGCTCCCAGGGGGCCTCTGGGGCCAACGTCCTGACTTTC
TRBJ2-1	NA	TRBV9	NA	CASSVGDKNNEQFF	TGTGCCAGCAGCGTAGGGGACAAGAACAATGAGCAGTTCTTC
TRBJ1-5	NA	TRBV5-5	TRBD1	CASSLEGAGSQPQHF	TGTGCCAGCAGCTTGGAGGGGGCTGGAAGTCAGCCCCAGCATTTT
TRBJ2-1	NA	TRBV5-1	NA	CASSSGVRNEQFF	TGCGCCAGCAGCTCGGGTGTCCGGAATGAGCAGTTCTTC
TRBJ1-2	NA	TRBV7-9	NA	CASTPFYGYTF	TGTGCCAGCACCCCCTTCTATGGCTACACCTTC
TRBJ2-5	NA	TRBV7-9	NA	CASSLELRGAQETQYF	TGTGCCAGCAGCTTAGAACTTAGGGGGGCACAAGAGACCCAGTACTTC
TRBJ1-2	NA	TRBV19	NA	CASSIDSGFGYGYTF	TGTGCCAGTAGTATAGACTCAGGGTTTGGCTATGGCTACACCTTC
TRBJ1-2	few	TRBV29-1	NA	CSVGETGRGYGYTF	TGCAGCGTCGGAGAGACAGGTCGAGGCTATGGCTACACCTTC
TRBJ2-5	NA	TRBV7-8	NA	CASSLGRGGETQYF	TGTGCCAGCAGCTTGGGGAGAGGCGGAGAGACCCAGTACTTC
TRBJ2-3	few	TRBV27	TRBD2	CASSLRGRATDTQYF	TGTGCCAGCAGTTTACGCGGGAGGGCCACAGATACGCAGTATTTT
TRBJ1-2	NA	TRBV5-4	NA	CASSLAGSANYGYTF	TGTGCCAGCAGCTTGGCCGGCTCTGCCAACTATGGCTACACCTTC
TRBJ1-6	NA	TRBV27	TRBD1	CASSSLGGRNNSPLHF	TGTGCCAGCAGTTCGTTAGGGGGCCGGAATAATTCACCCCTCCACTTT
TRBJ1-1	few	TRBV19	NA	CASGEEPNTEAFF	TGTGCCAGTGGGGAGGAACCGAACACTGAAGCTTTCTTT
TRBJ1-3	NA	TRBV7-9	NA	CASSFHGIPGNTIYF	TGTGCCAGCAGCTTCCACGGCATACCTGGAAACACCATATATTTT
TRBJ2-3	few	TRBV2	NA	CASSEAGGAATQYF	TGTGCCAGCAGTGAAGCAGGGGGGGCCGCTACGCAGTATTTT
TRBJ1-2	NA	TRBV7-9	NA	CASSPAGADYGYTF	TGTGCCAGCAGCCCCGCCGGGGCCGACTATGGCTACACCTTC
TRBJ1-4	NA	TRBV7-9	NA	CASSAFRRQSTNEKLFF	TGTGCCAGCAGCGCCTTTAGGCGACAGTCTACTAATGAAAAACTGTTTTTT
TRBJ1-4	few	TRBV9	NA	CASSGSRGARGEKLFF	TGTGCCAGCAGCGGGAGTAGGGGCGCCCGAGGTGAAAAACTGTTTTTT
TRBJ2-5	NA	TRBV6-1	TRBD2	CASSVSGGARETQYF	TGTGCCAGCAGTGTAAGCGGGGGGGCCCGTGAGACCCAGTACTTC
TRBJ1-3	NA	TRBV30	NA	CAWETHSGNTIYF	TGTGCCTGGGAGACGCACTCTGGAAACACCATATATTTT
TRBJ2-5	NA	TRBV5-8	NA	CASSPGVQETQYF	TGTGCCAGCAGCCCGGGCGTCCAGGAGACCCAGTACTTC
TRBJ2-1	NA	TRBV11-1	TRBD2	CASSLGLAGEQFF	TGTGCCAGCAGCTTGGGACTAGCGGGGGAGCAGTTCTTC
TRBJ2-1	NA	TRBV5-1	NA	CASSLESYNEQFF	TGCGCCAGCAGCTTGGAGAGCTACAATGAGCAGTTCTTC
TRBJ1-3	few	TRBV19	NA	CASIPDRSGNTIYF	TGTGCCAGTATCCCTGACAGGAGCGGAAACACCATATATTTT
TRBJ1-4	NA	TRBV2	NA	CASSEARGKLFF	TGTGCCAGCAGTGAAGCGCGGGGAAAACTGTTTTTT
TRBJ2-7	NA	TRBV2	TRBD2	CASSVKASGGYEQYF	TGTGCCAGCAGTGTTAAGGCTAGCGGGGGATACGAGCAGTACTTC
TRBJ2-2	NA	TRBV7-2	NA	CASSLQAGNTGELFF	TGTGCCAGCAGCTTACAGGCAGGGAACACCGGGGAGCTGTTTTTT
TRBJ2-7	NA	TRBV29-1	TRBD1	CSVSITGARNYEQYF	TGCAGCGTTTCTATAACAGGGGCCAGAAACTACGAGCAGTACTTC
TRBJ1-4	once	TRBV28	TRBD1	CASSPGGTVTVGLFF	TGTGCCAGCAGTCCCGGTGGGACAGTTACTGTCGGACTGTTTTTT
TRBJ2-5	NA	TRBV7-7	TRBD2	CASSLAGGGPQETQYF	TGTGCTAGCAGCTTAGCGGGCGGGGGGCCTCAAGAGACCCAGTACTTC
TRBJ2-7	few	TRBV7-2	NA	CASSTRRGRYEQYF	TGTGCCAGCAGCACCCGCAGGGGTAGGTACGAGCAGTACTTC
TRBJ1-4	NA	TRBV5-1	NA	CASRRGTNEKLFF	TGCGCCAGCAGGCGGGGTACTAATGAAAAACTGTTTTTT
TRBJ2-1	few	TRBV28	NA	CASNSEGQGSYNEQFF	TGTGCCAGCAATTCCGAAGGCCAGGGCTCCTACAATGAGCAGTTCTTC
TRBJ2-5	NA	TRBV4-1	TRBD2	CASSLRLAGGYQETQYF	TGCGCCAGCAGCCTTCGGCTAGCGGGAGGGTACCAAGAGACCCAGTACTTC
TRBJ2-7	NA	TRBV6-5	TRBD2	CASTRGSGYEQYF	TGTGCCAGCACGCGGGGGAGTGGATACGAGCAGTACTTC
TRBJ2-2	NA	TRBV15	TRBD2	CATSRDPREGRPGELFF	TGTGCCACCAGCAGAGATCCGCGGGAGGGCCGCCCCGGGGAGCTGTTTTTT
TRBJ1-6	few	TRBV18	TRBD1	CASQKSSGGGSPLHF	TGTGCCAGCCAAAAAAGTTCAGGGGGCGGTTCACCCCTCCACTTT
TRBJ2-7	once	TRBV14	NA	CASSRQTGAYEQYF	TGTGCCAGCAGCCGACAGACGGGTGCCTACGAGCAGTACTTC
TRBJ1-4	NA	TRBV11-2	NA	CASRTLWREKLFF	TGTGCCAGCAGGACCTTGTGGCGGGAAAAACTGTTTTTT
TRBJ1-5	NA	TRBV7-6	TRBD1	CASSGGSGGGQPQHF	TGTGCCAGCAGCGGGGGGTCAGGGGGCGGTCAGCCCCAGCATTTT
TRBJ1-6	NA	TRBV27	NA	CASAIQGGGNSPLHF	TGTGCCAGCGCGATTCAGGGTGGAGGAAATTCACCCCTCCACTTT
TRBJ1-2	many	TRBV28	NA	CASSHSDGYTF	TGTGCCAGCAGCCACAGTGATGGCTACACCTTC
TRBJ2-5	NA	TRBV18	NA	CASSQRKDETQYF	TGTGCCAGCTCACAGCGTAAAGATGAGACCCAGTACTTC
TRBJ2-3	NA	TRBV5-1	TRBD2	CASSLLAGRTDTQYF	TGCGCCAGCAGCCTACTAGCGGGGAGGACAGATACGCAGTATTTT
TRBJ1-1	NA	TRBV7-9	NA	CASNYEAFF	TGTGCCAGCAACTATGAAGCTTTCTTT
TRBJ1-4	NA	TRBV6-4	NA	CASRERHEKLFF	TGTGCCAGCAGGGAGCGCCATGAAAAACTGTTTTTT
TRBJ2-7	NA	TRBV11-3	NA	CASSLGGDYEQYF	TGTGCCAGCAGCTTAGGGGGAGATTACGAGCAGTACTTC
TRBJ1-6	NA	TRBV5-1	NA	CASSEQGNPQQSLHF	TGCGCCAGCAGCGAACAGGGAAACCCCCAACAAAGCCTCCACTTT
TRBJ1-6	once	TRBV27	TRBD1	CASSFDRVGSPLHF	TGTGCCAGCAGTTTCGACAGGGTGGGCTCACCCCTCCACTTT
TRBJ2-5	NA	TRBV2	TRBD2	CASSGGLAGQETQYF	TGTGCCAGCAGCGGGGGACTAGCGGGGCAAGAGACCCAGTACTTC
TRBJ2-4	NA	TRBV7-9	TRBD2	CASSSGLAGGIGIQYF	TGTGCCAGCAGCTCGGGACTAGCGGGAGGAATAGGCATTCAGTACTTC
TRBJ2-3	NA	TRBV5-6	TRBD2	CASSLGLAGSTDTQYF	TGTGCCAGCAGCTTGGGACTAGCGGGAAGCACAGATACGCAGTATTTT
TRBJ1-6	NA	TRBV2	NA	CASGGPNSPLHF	TGTGCCAGCGGGGGACCGAATTCACCCCTCCACTTT
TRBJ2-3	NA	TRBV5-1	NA	CASKTRPSTDTQYF	TGCGCCAGCAAGACTAGACCGAGCACAGATACGCAGTATTTT
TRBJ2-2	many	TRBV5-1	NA	CASSFSNPGELFF	TGCGCCAGCAGCTTTTCCAACCCCGGGGAGCTGTTTTTT